This record looks at one TCR beta chain sequence and its context. Its antigen is unknown. The CDR3 extends over 13 amino acids. Deletions cut 0 bases from V and 6 bases from J, with 8 bases between. In germline, CDR1 is PRHDT, CDR2 FYEKMQ (reference sequence). A multiplex PCR was run with 60 Vbeta primers and 13 Jbeta primers. Using immunoSEQ multiplex PCR, the repertoire was profiled, and TCRdb retains in-frame clones only, with some absent. This table has about 190,000 clones, roughly 77% appearing once. This sample was included in a study of cytomegalovirus exposure and HLA in healthy donors. Regarding the study as a whole: In the analysis, some V segments, TRBV6-2 and TRBV6-3 included, were excluded as indistinguishable. The authors listed about 170 TCR beta chains as cytomegalovirus-associated. Three CMV-associated chains were confirmed in vitro to be specific for CMV antigens.

The sequenced sample consisted of PBMCs. The chain has TRBV13 and TRBJ1-2; D is ambiguous. The source of this sequence is a man aged 25-40 years in good health and CMV-seropositive. The CDR3 coding sequence is TGTGCCAGCAGCTTAGGGACGGGAGATGGCTACACCTTC. Residues: CASSLGTGDGYTF. The variable domain in full, with the rest retrieved from reference TRBV13 and TRBJ1-2, is AAGVIQSPRHLIKEKRETATLKCYPIPRHDTVYWYQQGPGQDPQFLISFYEKMQSDKGSIPDRFSAQQFSDYHSELNMSSLELGDSALYFCASSLGTGDGYTFGSGTRLTVV.